One sample yielded the 14 T cell receptor beta chains listed below, sequenced in a study of cytomegalovirus exposure and HLA in healthy donors. Vbeta (60) and Jbeta (13) primers were used in the PCR. TCRdb's copy holds only in-frame clones and misses some; the assay was immunoSEQ multiplex PCR. The sample lists roughly 36,000 clones; about 74% were seen once. The sequenced sample was PBMCs. All receptors come from a young man in good health and CMV-seronegative.

The chain joins TRBV5-1 to TRBJ2-5, with 11 bases matching TRBD2. Germline V gene data show CDR1 as SGHRS and CDR2 as YFSETQ. The CDR3 runs to 15 residues. Trimming at V came to 4 bases and at J to 4 bases, leaving 6 bases not matched to a gene. The CDR3 loop reads CASSVSGGASETQYF. Here the CDR3 DNA reads TGCGCCAGCAGCGTTAGCGGGGGGGCCTCAGAGACCCAGTACTTC.

V and J are TRBV15 and TRBJ2-7; no definite D call. CDR3 length equals 13 residues. V was shortened by 0 bases and J by 9 bases, with 12 bases between the two germline ends. The germline CDR1 and CDR2 sequences are LNHNV and YYDKDF (reference sequence). DNA of the CDR3: TGTGCCACCAGCAGAGATCCGGGTAACACGCAGTACTTC. Amino acid sequence: CATSRDPGNTQYF.

The CDR3 spells CASSYWLASEQYF. DNA of the CDR3: TGTGCCAGCAGTTATTGGTTAGCTTCCGAGCAGTACTTC. This sequence joins TRBV6-5 and TRBJ2-7; D unresolved. The CDR3 consists of 13 residues. V lost 3 bases and J 6 bases, leaving 12 bases between the germline ends. Germline CDR1 and CDR2: MNHEY and SVGAGI.

This clone has just one count. The chain is built from TRBV6-6 and TRBJ2-3, with no clear D. The V end was cut by 1 base, the J end by 2 bases, with 13 bases between. Germline CDR1 is MNHNY and CDR2 is SVGAGI (reference sequence). The CDR3 has 16 amino acids. CDR3 region: CASSYYGRPNTDTQYF. The CDR3 DNA reads as TGTGCCAGCAGTTACTATGGCAGGCCGAACACAGATACGCAGTATTTT.

The J gene is TRBJ2-2, the V gene TRBV6-5, with D maybe TRBD1 (6 bases). The germline V gene encodes CDR1 MNHEY and CDR2 SVGAGI. The CDR3 sequence is 16 residues long. Between the trimmed V and J ends, which lost 4 bases and 0 bases, there was a span of 12 bases. The DNA for the CDR3 is TGTGCCAGCAGTTTGGGGACACTAACGAACACCGGGGAGCTGTTTTTT. Its protein product is CASSLGTLTNTGELFF.

The rearrangement links TRBV27 to TRBJ2-7; possibly TRBD1 for D (6 bases). The CDR3 is 16 amino acids. Trimming removed 4 bases from V and 0 bases from J, with 16 bases in between. Germline V gives CDR1 MNHEY, CDR2 SMNVEV (reference sequence). CDR3 in amino acids: CASSSLNMDSSYEQYF. The CDR3 coding sequence is TGTGCCAGCAGTTCCCTGAATATGGACAGCTCCTACGAGCAGTACTTC.

The chain combines TRBV30 with TRBJ2-5; 7 nucleotides line up with TRBD1. The end of the DNA aligns better with TRBJ2-7, so the J call may be wrong. Germline-derived CDR1 and CDR2 are GTSNPN and SVGIG (reference sequence). The CDR3 has 13 amino acids. CDR3 nucleotide sequence: TGTGCCTGGAGTGGGCAGGGGGTAAACGAGCAGTACTTC. Its protein product is CAWSGQGVNEQYF.

The chain is built from TRBV5-1 and TRBJ2-2; maybe TRBD1 (6 bases). Trimming took off 1 base at V and 3 bases at J, with 10 bases between the two ends. The CDR3 is 15 residues long. Germline CDR1 and CDR2: SGHRS and YFSETQ. This chain's CDR3 is CASSLLQGDTGELFF. CDR3 DNA: TGCGCCAGCAGCTTGTTACAGGGTGACACCGGGGAGCTGTTTTTT. Full variable domain (rest looked up from reference TRBV5-1 and TRBJ2-2): KAGVTQTPRYLIKTRGQQVTLSCSPISGHRSVSWYQQTPGQGLQFLFEYFSETQRNKGNFPGRFSGRQFSNSRSEMNVSTLELGDSALYLCASSLLQGDTGELFFGEGSRLTVL.

This rearrangement joins TRBV6-1 to TRBJ1-2; 11 bases agree with TRBD1. CDR1 MNHNS and CDR2 SASEGT come from the germline V gene. V was clipped by 2 bases and J by 4 bases; unmatched bases: 15. This CDR3 contains 19 residues. In DNA form, the CDR3 reads TGTGCCAGCAGTGAATGGGACTCCGGGACAGGGGGGATCGGCTATGGCTACACCTTC. This codes for CASSEWDSGTGGIGYGYTF.

This clone was counted once. The chain joins TRBV29-1 to TRBJ2-7, with 10 positions matching TRBD1. Germline lookup yields CDR1 SQVTM and CDR2 ANQGSEA. The trim removed 4 bases at V and 3 bases at J, leaving 6 bases unmatched. CDR3 length: 14 amino acids. The CDR3 loop is CSVGAGQGVYEQYF. As DNA, the CDR3 is TGCAGCGTTGGCGCAGGACAGGGGGTCTACGAGCAGTACTTC.

The V and J genes are TRBV18 and TRBJ2-3, with 10 bases aligning to TRBD2. The CDR3 contains 14 residues. Germline-derived CDR1 and CDR2 are KGHSH and LQKENI. The J segment lost 6 bases and the V segment lost 3 bases, leaving 3 bases of the junction unmatched. The CDR3 sequence is CASSPGTSVDTQYF. The DNA for the CDR3 is TGTGCCAGCTCACCGGGGACTAGCGTGGATACGCAGTATTTT.

The chain joins TRBV29-1 to TRBJ2-5, with TRBD1 matching 8 bases. Germline CDR1 reads SQVTM; CDR2 reads ANQGSEA. The CDR3 runs to 14 residues. After removal of 3 bases from V and 2 bases from J, the junction contained 5 bases not matched to a gene. CDR3 sequence (DNA): TGCAGCGTTGATACGGACAGGGATCAAGAGACCCAGTACTTC. This sequence encodes CSVDTDRDQETQYF. Full variable domain (rest looked up from reference TRBV29-1 and TRBJ2-5): SAVISQKPSRDICQRGTSLTIQCQVDSQVTMMFWYRQQPGQSLTLIATANQGSEATYESGFVIDKFPISRPNLTFSTLTVSNMSPEDSSIYLCSVDTDRDQETQYFGPGTRLLVL.

The CDR3 spells CASSLASGRYEQYF. CDR3 coding DNA: TGCGCCAGCAGCCTGGCTTCAGGTCGGTACGAGCAGTACTTC. This chain connects TRBV4-1 to TRBJ2-7; D is unresolved. With 4 bases removed from V and 4 bases from J, the gap between germline ends came to 14 bases. This CDR3 is 14 amino acids long. Germline values: CDR1 MGHRA, CDR2 YSYEKL.

This chain joins TRBV15 and TRBJ2-5; unclear D gene. This CDR3 has 14 residues. Trimming left V 0 bases short and J 3 bases short, with 8 bases between. The V gene's germline CDR1 is LNHNV and CDR2 YYDKDF (reference sequence). The CDR3 protein is CATSRDARKETQYF. The DNA for the CDR3 is TGTGCCACCAGCAGAGATGCCAGAAAAGAGACCCAGTACTTC.